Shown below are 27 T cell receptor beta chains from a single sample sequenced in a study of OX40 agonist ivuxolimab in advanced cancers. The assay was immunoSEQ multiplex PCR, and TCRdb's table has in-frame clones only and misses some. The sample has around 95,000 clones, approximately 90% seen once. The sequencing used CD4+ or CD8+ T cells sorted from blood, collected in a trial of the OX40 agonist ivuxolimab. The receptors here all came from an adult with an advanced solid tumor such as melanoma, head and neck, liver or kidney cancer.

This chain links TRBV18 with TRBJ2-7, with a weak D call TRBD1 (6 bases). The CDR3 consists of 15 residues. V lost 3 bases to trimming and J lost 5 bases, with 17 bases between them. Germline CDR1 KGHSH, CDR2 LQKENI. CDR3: CASSPNELTGNEQYF. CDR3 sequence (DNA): TGTGCCAGCTCACCCAACGAACTTACAGGGAACGAGCAGTACTTC. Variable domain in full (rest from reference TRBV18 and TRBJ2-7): NAGVMQNPRHLVRRRGQEARLRCSPMKGHSHVYWYRQLPEEGLKFMVYLQKENIIDESGMPKERFSAEFPKEGPSILRIQQVVRGDSAAYFCASSPNELTGNEQYFGPGTRLTVT.

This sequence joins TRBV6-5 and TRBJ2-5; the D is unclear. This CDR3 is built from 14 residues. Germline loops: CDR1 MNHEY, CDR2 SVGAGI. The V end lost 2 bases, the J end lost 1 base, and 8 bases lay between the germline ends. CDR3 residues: CASSYGVRQETQYF. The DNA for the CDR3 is TGTGCCAGCAGTTACGGGGTTCGCCAAGAGACCCAGTACTTC.

The CDR3 nucleotides read TGTGCCAGCTCAAGGGGACGGGACACTGAAGCTTTCTTT. Protein sequence: CASSRGRDTEAFF. This rearrangement joins TRBV18 to TRBJ1-1; maybe TRBD1 (5 bases). V was cut by 5 bases and J by 3 bases, with 10 bases left in between. CDR3 length equals 13 residues. The germline V gene has CDR1 KGHSH and CDR2 LQKENI.

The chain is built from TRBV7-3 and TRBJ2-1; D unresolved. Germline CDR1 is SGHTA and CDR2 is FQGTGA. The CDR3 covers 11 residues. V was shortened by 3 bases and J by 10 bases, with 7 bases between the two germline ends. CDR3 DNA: TGTGCCAGCAGCTTGGGTGGGGAGCAGTTCTTC. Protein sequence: CASSLGGEQFF.

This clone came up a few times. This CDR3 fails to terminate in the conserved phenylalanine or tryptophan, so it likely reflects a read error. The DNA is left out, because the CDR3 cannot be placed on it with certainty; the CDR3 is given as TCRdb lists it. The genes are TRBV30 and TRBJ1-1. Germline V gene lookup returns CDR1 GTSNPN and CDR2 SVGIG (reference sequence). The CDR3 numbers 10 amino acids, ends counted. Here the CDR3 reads CAWTGGASGI.

Here the CDR3 reads CSVAPSGFTDTQYF. As DNA, the CDR3 is TGCAGCGTTGCCCCGAGCGGGTTCACAGATACGCAGTATTTT. The V call is TRBV29-1, the J call TRBJ2-3; perhaps TRBD2 as D (6 bases). The V and J ends lost 4 bases and 2 bases respectively, with 13 bases between them. The germline V gene encodes CDR1 SQVTM and CDR2 ANQGSEA. The CDR3 extends over 14 amino acids.

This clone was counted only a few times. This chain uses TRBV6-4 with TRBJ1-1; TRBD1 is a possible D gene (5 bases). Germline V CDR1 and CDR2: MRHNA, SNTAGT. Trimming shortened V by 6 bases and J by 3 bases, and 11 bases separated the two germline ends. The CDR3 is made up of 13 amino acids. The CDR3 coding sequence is TGTGCCAGCAGGGGTATGGGGCACACTGAAGCTTTCTTT. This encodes CASRGMGHTEAFF.

The CDR3, as DNA: TGTGCCAGCAGCAAAGGGGCGAGGGAGGACAGGTCACACCGAAGACCATACGAGCAGTACTTC. It encodes CASSKGAREDRSHRRPYEQYF. V usage is TRBV21-1 and J usage is TRBJ2-7; the D call of TRBD1 is as the table states it, not checked on the DNA. TRBV21-1 is noted as a pseudogene. The CDR3 length is 21 residues.

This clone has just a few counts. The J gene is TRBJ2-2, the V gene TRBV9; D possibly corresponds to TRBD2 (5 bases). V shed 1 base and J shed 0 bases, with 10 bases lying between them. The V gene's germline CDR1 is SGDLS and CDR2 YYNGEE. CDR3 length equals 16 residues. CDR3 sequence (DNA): TGTGCCAGCAGCGTAATCGGGGTTTCGAACACCGGGGAGCTGTTTTTT. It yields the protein CASSVIGVSNTGELFF.

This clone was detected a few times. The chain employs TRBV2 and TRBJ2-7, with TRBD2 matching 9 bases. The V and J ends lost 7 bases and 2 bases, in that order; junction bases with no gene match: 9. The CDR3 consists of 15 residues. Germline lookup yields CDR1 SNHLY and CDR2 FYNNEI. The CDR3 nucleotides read TGTGCCAGCACCGCGGGCGGGAGGGGAGCCTACGAGCAGTACTTC. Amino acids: CASTAGGRGAYEQYF.

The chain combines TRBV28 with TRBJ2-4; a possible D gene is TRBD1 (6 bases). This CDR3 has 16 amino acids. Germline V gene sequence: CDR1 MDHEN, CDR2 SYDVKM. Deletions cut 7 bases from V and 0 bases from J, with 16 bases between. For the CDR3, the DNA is TGTGCCAGCACCAGACGACAGGTGCTAGCCAAAAACATTCAGTACTTC. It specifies CASTRRQVLAKNIQYF. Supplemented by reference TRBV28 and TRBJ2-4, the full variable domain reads DVKVTQSSRYLVKRTGEKVFLECVQDMDHENMFWYRQDPGLGLRLIYFSYDVKMKEKGDIPEGYSVSREKKERFSLILESASTNQTSMYLCASTRRQVLAKNIQYFGAGTRLSVL.

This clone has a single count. The CDR3 DNA is TGTGCCAGCAGTTTGGACAGCTTCAATGAGCAGTTCTTC. Protein sequence: CASSLDSFNEQFF. The chain carries TRBV28 and TRBJ2-1, with TRBD1 as a possible D gene (6 bases). V lost 3 bases, J lost 6 bases, and 9 bases lay in between. Germline V gene data show CDR1 as MDHEN and CDR2 as SYDVKM. This CDR3 spans 13 amino acids.

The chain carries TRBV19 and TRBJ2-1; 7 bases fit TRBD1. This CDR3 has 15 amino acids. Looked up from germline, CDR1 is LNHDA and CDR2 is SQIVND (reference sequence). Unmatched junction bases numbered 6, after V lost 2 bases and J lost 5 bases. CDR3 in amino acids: CASSIFGTADNEQFF. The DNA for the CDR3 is TGTGCCAGTAGTATATTCGGGACAGCAGACAATGAGCAGTTCTTC.

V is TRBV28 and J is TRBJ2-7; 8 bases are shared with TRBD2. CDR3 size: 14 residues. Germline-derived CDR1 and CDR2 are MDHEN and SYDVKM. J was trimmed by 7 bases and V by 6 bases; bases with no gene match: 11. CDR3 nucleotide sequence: TGTGCCAGCAGGACCGGGACTAGAGTTGGTGAGCAGTACTTC. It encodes CASRTGTRVGEQYF.

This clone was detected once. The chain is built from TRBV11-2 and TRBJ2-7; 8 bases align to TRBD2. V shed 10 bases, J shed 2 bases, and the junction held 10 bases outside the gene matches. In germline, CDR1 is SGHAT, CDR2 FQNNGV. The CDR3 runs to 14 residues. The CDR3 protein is CATGRVAGPYEQYF. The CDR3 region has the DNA TGTGCCACCGGCCGGGTAGCGGGACCCTACGAGCAGTACTTC.

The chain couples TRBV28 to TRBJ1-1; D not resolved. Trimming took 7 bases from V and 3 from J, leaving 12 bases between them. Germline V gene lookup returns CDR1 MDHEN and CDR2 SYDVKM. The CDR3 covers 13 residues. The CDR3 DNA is TGTGCCAGCATGCCCGTGATGGACACTGAAGCTTTCTTT. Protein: CASMPVMDTEAFF. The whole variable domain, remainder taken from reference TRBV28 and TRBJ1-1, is DVKVTQSSRYLVKRTGEKVFLECVQDMDHENMFWYRQDPGLGLRLIYFSYDVKMKEKGDIPEGYSVSREKKERFSLILESASTNQTSMYLCASMPVMDTEAFFGQGTRLTVV.

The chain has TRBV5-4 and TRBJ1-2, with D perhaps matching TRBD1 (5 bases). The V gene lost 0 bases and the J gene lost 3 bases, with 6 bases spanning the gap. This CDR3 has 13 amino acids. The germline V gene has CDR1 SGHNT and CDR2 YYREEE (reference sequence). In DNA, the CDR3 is TGTGCCAGCAGCTTGGGGGGGGACTATGGCTACACCTTC. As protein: CASSLGGDYGYTF.

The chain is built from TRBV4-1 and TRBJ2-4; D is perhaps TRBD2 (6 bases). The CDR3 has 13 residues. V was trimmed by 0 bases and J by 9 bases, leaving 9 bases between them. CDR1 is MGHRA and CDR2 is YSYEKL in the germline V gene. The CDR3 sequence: CASSQDLRGIQYF. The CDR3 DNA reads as TGCGCCAGCAGCCAAGACCTGCGGGGCATTCAGTACTTC.

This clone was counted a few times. CDR3 in amino acids: CASKRGQQPQHF. The CDR3 region has the DNA TGTGCCAGTAAAAGGGGACAACAGCCCCAGCATTTT. V and J are TRBV19 and TRBJ1-5; D may be TRBD1 (6 bases). Germline V CDR1 and CDR2: LNHDA, SQIVND (reference sequence). The CDR3 covers 12 residues. V was pared by 7 bases and J by 7 bases, with 11 bases between.

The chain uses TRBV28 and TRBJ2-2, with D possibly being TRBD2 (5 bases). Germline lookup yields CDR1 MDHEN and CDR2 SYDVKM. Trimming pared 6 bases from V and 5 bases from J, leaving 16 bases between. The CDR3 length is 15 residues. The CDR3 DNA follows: TGTGCCAGCAGACCTCCCGGGGTGAAGACCGGGGAGCTGTTTTTT. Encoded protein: CASRPPGVKTGELFF.

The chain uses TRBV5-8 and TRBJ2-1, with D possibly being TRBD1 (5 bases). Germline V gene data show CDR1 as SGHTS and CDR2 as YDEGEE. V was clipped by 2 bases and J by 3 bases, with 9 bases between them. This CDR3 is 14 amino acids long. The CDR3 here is CASSFGHSYNEQFF. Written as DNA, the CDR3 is TGTGCCAGCAGCTTCGGACACAGCTACAATGAGCAGTTCTTC.

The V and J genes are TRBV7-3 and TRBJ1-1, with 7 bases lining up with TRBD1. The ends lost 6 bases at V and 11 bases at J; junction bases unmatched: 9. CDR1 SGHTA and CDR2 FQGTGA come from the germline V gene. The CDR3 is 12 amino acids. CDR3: CASSPTTGTAFF. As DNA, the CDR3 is TGTGCCAGCAGTCCCACGACAGGGACGGCTTTCTTT.

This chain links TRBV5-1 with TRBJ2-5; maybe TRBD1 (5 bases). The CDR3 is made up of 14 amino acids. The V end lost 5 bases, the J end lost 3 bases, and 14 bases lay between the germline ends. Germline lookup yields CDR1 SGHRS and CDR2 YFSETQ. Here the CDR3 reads CASSITGREETQYF. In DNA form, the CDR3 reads TGCGCCAGCAGTATCACGGGCAGGGAAGAGACCCAGTACTTC.

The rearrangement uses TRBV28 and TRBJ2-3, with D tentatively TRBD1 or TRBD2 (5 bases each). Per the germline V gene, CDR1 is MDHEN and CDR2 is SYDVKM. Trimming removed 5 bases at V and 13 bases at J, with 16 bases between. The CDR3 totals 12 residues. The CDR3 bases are TGTGCCAGCAGTGACCCCTTAGGGGAGAAGTATTTT. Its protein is CASSDPLGEKYF.

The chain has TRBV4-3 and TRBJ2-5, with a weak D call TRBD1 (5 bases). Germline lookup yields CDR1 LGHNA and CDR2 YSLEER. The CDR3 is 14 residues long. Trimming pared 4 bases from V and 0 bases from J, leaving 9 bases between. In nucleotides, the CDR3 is TGCGCCAGCAGCCTAGGACATAACCAAGAGACCCAGTACTTC. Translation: CASSLGHNQETQYF.

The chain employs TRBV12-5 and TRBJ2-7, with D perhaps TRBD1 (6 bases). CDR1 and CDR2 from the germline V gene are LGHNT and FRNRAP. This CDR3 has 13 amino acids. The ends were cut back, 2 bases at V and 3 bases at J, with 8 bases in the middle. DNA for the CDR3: TGTGCTAGTGGTTTGTCACAGGGCTACGAGCAGTACTTC. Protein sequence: CASGLSQGYEQYF. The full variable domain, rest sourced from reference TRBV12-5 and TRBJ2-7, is DARVTQTPRHKVTEMGQEVTMRCQPILGHNTVFWYRQTMMQGLELLAYFRNRAPLDDSGMPKDRFSAEMPDATLATLKIQPSEPRDSAVYFCASGLSQGYEQYFGPGTRLTVT.

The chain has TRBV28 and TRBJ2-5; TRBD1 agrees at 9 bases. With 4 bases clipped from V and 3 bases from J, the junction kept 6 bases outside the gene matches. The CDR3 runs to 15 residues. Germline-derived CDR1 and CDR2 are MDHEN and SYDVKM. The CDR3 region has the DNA TGTGCCAGCAGTTCCTCCGGGACAGGGAAAGAGACCCAGTACTTC. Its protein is CASSSSGTGKETQYF. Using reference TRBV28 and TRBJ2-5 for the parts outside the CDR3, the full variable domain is DVKVTQSSRYLVKRTGEKVFLECVQDMDHENMFWYRQDPGLGLRLIYFSYDVKMKEKGDIPEGYSVSREKKERFSLILESASTNQTSMYLCASSSSGTGKETQYFGPGTRLLVL.